These 31 T cell receptor beta chains share one sample of origin, sequenced in a study of beta chain features in type 1 diabetes. The study reverse transcribed the entire isolated RNA, so it sequenced expressed TCRB transcripts. Produced via immunoSEQ multiplex PCR; TCRdb's table is partial and in-frame only. Found here are 600,000 to 650,000 clones, 15% to 18% of them singletons; the top ten hold under 0.095%. Input material: naive CD4+ T cells from blood. These receptors were taken from a man aged 18 to 30 in good health.

This chain links TRBV5-6 with TRBJ1-5; weak D call: TRBD1 (6 bases). The germline V gene has CDR1 SGHDT and CDR2 YYEEEE. The CDR3 covers 15 residues. With 2 bases removed from V and 1 base from J, the gap between germline ends came to 10 bases. CDR3 amino acids: CASSLLRGSNQPQHF. The CDR3 DNA is TGTGCCAGCAGCTTATTAAGGGGGAGCAATCAGCCCCAGCATTTT.

This clone was counted between two and nine times. J is TRBJ2-6 and V is TRBV30; D is possibly TRBD2 (6 bases). Deletions cut 0 bases from V and 2 bases from J, with 11 bases between. This CDR3 comprises 16 residues. Looked up from germline, CDR1 is GTSNPN and CDR2 is SVGIG (reference sequence). CDR3 sequence reads: CAWSVRGGAGANVLTF. Here the CDR3 DNA reads TGTGCCTGGAGTGTACGTGGAGGGGCTGGGGCCAACGTCCTGACTTTC.

The table lists this clone with a few counts. The chain combines TRBV5-4 with TRBJ2-2; no clear D gene. The CDR3 runs 15 residues. Germline CDR1 SGHNT, CDR2 YYREEE (reference sequence). V dropped 4 bases and J dropped 4 bases, with 14 bases sitting between them. For the CDR3, the DNA is TGTGCCAGCAGCCCCTCCCTAGGCCTCACCGGGGAGCTGTTTTTT. Translating it yields CASSPSLGLTGELFF. Full variable domain (remainder filled in from reference TRBV5-4 and TRBJ2-2): ETGVTQSPTHLIKTRGQQVTLRCSSQSGHNTVSWYQQALGQGPQFIFQYYREEENGRGNFPPRFSGLQFPNYSSELNVNALELDDSALYLCASSPSLGLTGELFFGEGSRLTVL.

About this clone itself: This specimen includes other DNA sequences encoding the same CDR3. The rearrangement uses TRBV27 and TRBJ2-7; TRBD1 matches at 7 bases. With 8 bases clipped from V and 2 bases from J, the junction kept 6 bases outside the gene matches. Germline CDR1 and CDR2: MNHEY and SMNVEV (reference sequence). The CDR3 totals 13 residues. The CDR3 region has the DNA TGTGCCAGCCGCCGGCAGGGGGCCTACGAGCAGTACTTC. Protein sequence: CASRRQGAYEQYF.

This clone was counted only a few times. V usage is TRBV30 and J usage is TRBJ2-2; D call uncertain. Germline V gene lookup returns CDR1 GTSNPN and CDR2 SVGIG (reference sequence). Trimming shortened V by 2 bases and J by 0 bases, and 1 base separated the two germline ends. CDR3 length: 12 amino acids. CDR3 sequence (DNA): TGTGCCTGGAGTCCGAACACCGGGGAGCTGTTTTTT. It codes for CAWSPNTGELFF.

This clone was counted between two and nine times. This chain joins TRBV7-9 and TRBJ1-1; 9 bases map to TRBD1. Per germline, CDR1 SEHNR and CDR2 FQNEAQ (reference sequence). V gave up 5 bases and J gave up 1 base; unmatched junction bases: 11. There are 17 residues in the CDR3. CDR3 coding DNA: TGTGCCAGCAGCCGGGACAGGGAGTTGGGGAAGAACACTGAAGCTTTCTTT. Protein: CASSRDRELGKNTEAFF.

Remarks on this clone: Different DNA sequences within this sample yield the same CDR3. The rearrangement links TRBV9 to TRBJ2-1; 11 bases are shared with TRBD2. The germline V gene has CDR1 SGDLS and CDR2 YYNGEE. Trimming cost V 2 bases and J 7 bases; bases outside gene matches: 2. The CDR3 is 14 residues long. Here the CDR3 reads CASSVVAGGNEQFF. The CDR3, as DNA: TGTGCCAGCAGCGTCGTAGCGGGAGGGAATGAGCAGTTCTTC.

This clone has only a few counts. CDR3 amino acids: CASSVGDGFNQPQHF. The CDR3 DNA reads TGTGCCAGCAGCGTAGGGGACGGATTCAATCAGCCCCAGCATTTT. The V gene is TRBV9, the J gene TRBJ1-5, with D possibly being TRBD1 (5 bases). This CDR3 region has 15 residues. Trimming took 0 bases from V and 3 from J, leaving 10 bases between them. Germline V gene data show CDR1 as SGDLS and CDR2 as YYNGEE.

This clone was detected only a few times. The gene calls are TRBV10-2 and TRBJ2-7; no firm D call. This CDR3 is 12 amino acids long. The germline V gene has CDR1 WSHSY and CDR2 SAAADI. Trimming cost V 7 bases and J 2 bases, with 9 bases left between them. Here the CDR3 reads CASMGRAYEQYF. The DNA for the CDR3 is TGCGCCAGCATGGGTAGAGCCTACGAGCAGTACTTC.

This clone was picked up a small number of times. The V gene is TRBV11-2, the J gene TRBJ2-3; 7 bases align to TRBD1. The germline CDR1 and CDR2 sequences are SGHAT and FQNNGV. The ends lost 3 bases at V and 10 bases at J; junction bases unmatched: 1. The CDR3 covers 11 residues. CDR3: CASSLDRPQYF. For the CDR3, the DNA is TGTGCCAGCAGCTTGGACAGGCCGCAGTATTTT.

As concerns this clone: Other DNA sequences of this sample code for an identical CDR3. This chain joins TRBV20-1 and TRBJ1-1, with D unresolved. Trimming pared 3 bases from V and 1 base from J, leaving 0 bases between. Germline-derived CDR1 and CDR2 are DFQATT and SNEGSKA (reference sequence). The CDR3 extends over 10 amino acids. The CDR3: CSARNTEAFF. CDR3 nucleotide sequence: TGCAGTGCTAGGAACACTGAAGCTTTCTTT.

This clone came up a few times. The V gene is TRBV10-3, the J gene TRBJ2-3, with D perhaps matching TRBD1 or TRBD2 (5 bases each). Deletions cut 6 bases from V and 2 bases from J, with 15 bases between. Germline V gene sequence: CDR1 ENHRY, CDR2 SYGVKD. The CDR3 runs to 15 residues. The CDR3 coding sequence is TGTGCCATCAGGAGGGACCCACTGTTCACAGATACGCAGTATTTT. Its translation is CAIRRDPLFTDTQYF.

The genes are TRBV2 and TRBJ2-3; possibly TRBD1 for D (6 bases). The CDR3 runs 15 residues. Germline V gene data show CDR1 as SNHLY and CDR2 as FYNNEI. Trimming removed 1 base from V and 6 bases from J, with 14 bases in between. CDR3 sequence reads: CASSEGDIWGDTQYF. Here the CDR3 DNA reads TGTGCCAGCAGTGAAGGGGACATATGGGGGGATACGCAGTATTTT. The full variable domain, completed using reference TRBV2 and TRBJ2-3, is EPEVTQTPSHQVTQMGQEVILRCVPISNHLYFYWYRQILGQKVEFLVSFYNNEISEKSEIFDDQFSVERPDGSNFTLKIRSTKLEDSAMYFCASSEGDIWGDTQYFGPGTRLTVL.

The chain carries TRBV4-1 and TRBJ1-1; possible D gene TRBD1, 5 bases. This CDR3 is built from 15 residues. Trimming removed 4 bases from V and 1 base from J, with 13 bases in between. Germline CDR1 MGHRA, CDR2 YSYEKL. The CDR3 sequence: CASSLTGLKNTEAFF. CDR3 bases: TGCGCCAGCAGCCTGACGGGACTCAAGAACACTGAAGCTTTCTTT.

The chain recombines TRBV28 with TRBJ1-2; no reliable D call. CDR3 length: 12 amino acids. In germline, CDR1 is MDHEN, CDR2 SYDVKM. V dropped 5 bases and J dropped 6 bases, with 10 bases sitting between them. This CDR3 is CASSITDNGYTF. DNA of the CDR3: TGTGCCAGCAGTATAACCGATAATGGCTACACCTTC.

V is TRBV5-6 and J is TRBJ2-2, with 7 nucleotides matching TRBD2. With V trimmed by 4 bases and J by 6 bases, 9 bases remained unmatched. This CDR3 has 15 residues. From germline, CDR1 is SGHDT and CDR2 YYEEEE. The CDR3 here is CASSDGLGRAGELFF. CDR3 nucleotide sequence: TGTGCCAGCAGCGATGGACTAGGGAGGGCCGGGGAGCTGTTTTTT.

The chain has TRBV25-1 and TRBJ2-7; TRBD2 is a possible D gene (6 bases). CDR3 length: 15 amino acids. Trimming pared 3 bases from V and 6 bases from J, leaving 18 bases between. CDR1 is MGHDK and CDR2 is SYGVNS in the germline V gene. CDR3 amino acids: CASSDFPGGVFEQYF. Written as DNA, the CDR3 is TGTGCCAGCAGTGATTTCCCGGGCGGGGTCTTCGAGCAGTACTTC.

The genes are TRBV11-2 and TRBJ2-5; D is uncertain. The CDR3 spans 11 residues. Germline V gene sequence: CDR1 SGHAT, CDR2 FQNNGV. Trimming removed 3 bases at V and 2 bases at J, with 1 base between. The CDR3 DNA follows: TGTGCCAGCAGCTTGCAAGAGACCCAGTACTTC. Protein sequence: CASSLQETQYF.

The chain combines TRBV7-2 with TRBJ2-3, with 11 bases matching TRBD2. The germline CDR1 and CDR2 sequences are SGHTA and FQGNSA. The trim removed 7 bases at V and 2 bases at J, leaving 11 bases unmatched. The CDR3 loop spans 17 amino acids. The CDR3 protein is CASNKEVAGGITDTQYF. CDR3 sequence (DNA): TGTGCCAGCAACAAGGAGGTAGCGGGGGGGATCACAGATACGCAGTATTTT.

This chain connects TRBV11-2 to TRBJ2-1; TRBD1 agrees at 10 bases. V was clipped by 6 bases and J by 8 bases; unmatched bases: 7. The CDR3 loop spans 14 amino acids. CDR1 SGHAT and CDR2 FQNNGV come from the germline V gene. The CDR3 DNA reads as TGTGCCAGCAGGTCGGGACAGGGGTTCTATGAGCAGTTCTTC. Protein product: CASRSGQGFYEQFF.

This chain links TRBV7-3 with TRBJ1-6, with D hard to call. The CDR3 totals 13 residues. V lost 1 base and J 11 bases, leaving 9 bases between the germline ends. CDR1 SGHTA and CDR2 FQGTGA come from the germline V gene. The CDR3 region is CASSLSTVAPLHF. For the CDR3, the DNA is TGTGCCAGCAGCTTAAGTACCGTAGCACCCCTCCACTTT.

This clone was seen only a few times. The chain uses TRBV9 and TRBJ1-2; TRBD1 might be the D (6 bases). V dropped 4 bases and J dropped 4 bases, with 14 bases sitting between them. Per germline, CDR1 SGDLS and CDR2 YYNGEE. The CDR3 covers 14 residues. The CDR3: CASSPWTELYGYTF. In nucleotides, the CDR3 is TGTGCCAGCAGCCCCTGGACAGAACTCTATGGCTACACCTTC.

This clone came up a few times. The chain recombines TRBV7-2 with TRBJ2-7, with TRBD2 as a possible D gene (6 bases). The CDR3 is 14 residues long. V lost 2 bases and J 2 bases, leaving 10 bases between the germline ends. The germline V gene encodes CDR1 SGHTA and CDR2 FQGNSA. In DNA, the CDR3 is TGTGCCAGCAGCTTATTGGCGGGACCCTACGAGCAGTACTTC. Its protein product is CASSLLAGPYEQYF. Full variable domain (remainder filled in from reference TRBV7-2 and TRBJ2-7): GAGVSQSPSNKVTEKGKDVELRCDPISGHTALYWYRQSLGQGLEFLIYFQGNSAPDKSGLPSDRFSAERTGGSVSTLTIQRTQQEDSAVYLCASSLLAGPYEQYFGPGTRLTVT.

V is TRBV4-1 and J is TRBJ1-1, with 8 nucleotides matching TRBD1. Germline V lookup: CDR1 MGHRA, CDR2 YSYEKL. V shed 1 base, J shed 5 bases, and the junction held 6 bases outside the gene matches. There are 15 residues in the CDR3. CDR3 sequence: CASSQGRGRRTEAFF. In DNA, the CDR3 is TGCGCCAGCAGCCAAGGCAGGGGGCGAAGGACTGAAGCTTTCTTT.

The chain combines TRBV29-1 with TRBJ1-3, with a possible D match to TRBD1 (5 bases). CDR1 is SQVTM and CDR2 is ANQGSEA in the germline V gene. This CDR3 has 13 amino acids. Trimming removed 3 bases at V and 3 bases at J, with 9 bases between. As DNA, the CDR3 is TGCAGCGTTGAGAGGGGTAATGGAAACACCATATATTTT. Amino acid sequence: CSVERGNGNTIYF.

This clone was seen a handful of times. The chain employs TRBV18 and TRBJ2-1, with a weak D call TRBD2 (5 bases). Deletions cut 3 bases from V and 9 bases from J, with 21 bases between. The CDR3 is 16 residues long. The germline V gene has CDR1 KGHSH and CDR2 LQKENI. The CDR3 nucleotides are TGTGCCAGCTCACCCTTAGCGACCCCTCTGTCGCGTGAGCAGTTCTTC. Its translation is CASSPLATPLSREQFF.

The CDR3 reads CASSVRASGRSTDTQYF. The CDR3 region has the DNA TGTGCCAGCAGCGTCCGTGCTAGCGGGAGGAGCACAGATACGCAGTATTTT. The chain is built from TRBV9 and TRBJ2-3; 11 bases line up with TRBD2. The CDR3 contains 17 residues. CDR1 SGDLS and CDR2 YYNGEE come from the germline V gene. Trimming removed 2 bases from V and 0 bases from J; junction bases left unmatched: 5. Filled out from reference TRBV9 and TRBJ2-3, the complete variable domain reads DSGVTQTPKHLITATGQRVTLRCSPRSGDLSVYWYQQSLDQGLQFLIQYYNGEERAKGNILERFSAQQFPDLHSELNLSSLELGDSALYFCASSVRASGRSTDTQYFGPGTRLTVL.

This chain links TRBV7-2 with TRBJ2-7, with D possibly being TRBD1 (6 bases). The CDR3 length is 16 residues. Trimming shortened V by 8 bases and J by 2 bases, and 22 bases separated the two germline ends. The germline V gene has CDR1 SGHTA and CDR2 FQGNSA. The CDR3 reads CASAGLSDRSTYEQYF. CDR3 in DNA: TGTGCCAGCGCTGGTCTTTCCGACAGGTCGACCTACGAGCAGTACTTC.

This chain links TRBV4-2 with TRBJ2-7; D may be TRBD2 (7 bases). V was clipped by 3 bases and J by 0 bases, with 15 bases between them. CDR1 LGHNA and CDR2 YNFKEQ come from the germline V gene. The CDR3 length is 16 residues. CDR3 loop: CASSQPLADSSYEQYF. The DNA for the CDR3 is TGTGCCAGCAGCCAGCCCCTAGCGGACAGCTCCTACGAGCAGTACTTC.

The table lists this clone with a few counts. This chain uses TRBV29-1 with TRBJ2-3; D is unclear. This CDR3 has 14 residues. Trimming stripped 5 bases from V and 2 bases from J, with 14 bases between. The germline V gene has CDR1 SQVTM and CDR2 ANQGSEA. The CDR3, as DNA: TGCAGCGTTCGTAGTCTGAGAGACACAGATACGCAGTATTTT. It encodes CSVRSLRDTDTQYF.

The gene calls are TRBV2 and TRBJ2-7, with D unresolved. CDR3 length: 14 amino acids. The germline V gene encodes CDR1 SNHLY and CDR2 FYNNEI. Trimming took 1 base from V and 0 from J, leaving 7 bases between them. CDR3 sequence reads: CASSEGNGSYEQYF. In DNA form, the CDR3 reads TGTGCCAGCAGTGAAGGGAACGGCTCCTACGAGCAGTACTTC.